This T cell receptor beta chain was captured by sequencing in a study of shared clonotypes between healthy human individuals. CDR3 length: 13 amino acids. The germline V gene encodes CDR1 SGHRS and CDR2 YFSETQ. The V gene end was trimmed by 4 bases and the J gene end by 2 bases; junction bases not matched to a gene: 2. This clone has just one count. The antigen remains undetermined. This sample also contains other DNA sequences that code for the same CDR3. Sequencing used immunoSEQ multiplex PCR; TCRdb keeps in-frame clones, though not all of them. The sample includes some 1 million clones, roughly 80% of them seen just once. The investigators split CD4+ cells into a CD45RA+ naive subset and a CD45RA-negative memory subset. Points from the study as a whole: Several donors shared approximately 5% of their naive CD4 clonotypes. The genetic and exposure-history diversity represented was limited by few donors.

This TCR came from a man between 18 and 35 years old in good health. The sequencing input was memory CD4+ T cells sorted from blood. Subset reported: CD45RA-negative fraction. The genes are TRBV5-1 and TRBJ1-2, with TRBD1 identical over 7 bases. The CDR3 protein is CASSRTGNYGYTF. DNA for the CDR3: TGCGCCAGCAGCAGGACAGGAAACTATGGCTACACCTTC.